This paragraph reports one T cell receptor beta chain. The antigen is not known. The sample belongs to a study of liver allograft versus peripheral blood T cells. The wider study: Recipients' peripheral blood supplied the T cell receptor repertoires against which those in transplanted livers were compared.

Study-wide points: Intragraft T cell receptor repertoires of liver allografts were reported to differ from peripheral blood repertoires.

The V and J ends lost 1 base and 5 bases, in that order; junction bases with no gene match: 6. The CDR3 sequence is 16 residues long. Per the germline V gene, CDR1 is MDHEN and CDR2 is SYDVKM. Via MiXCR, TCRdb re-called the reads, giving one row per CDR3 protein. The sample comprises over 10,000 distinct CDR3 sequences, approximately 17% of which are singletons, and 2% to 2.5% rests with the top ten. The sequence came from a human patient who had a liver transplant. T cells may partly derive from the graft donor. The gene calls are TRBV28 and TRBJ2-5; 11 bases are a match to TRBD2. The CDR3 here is CASSLSASGGHETQYF. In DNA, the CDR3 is TGTGCCAGCAGTTTATCGGCTAGCGGGGGGCATGAGACCCAGTACTTC.